The 27 T cell receptor beta chains presented below share a single source sample, sequenced in a study of shared clonotypes between healthy human individuals. Clones were read by immunoSEQ multiplex PCR, and TCRdb kept only the in-frame ones, dropping some. The data show about 96,000 clones, around half seen once. The sample was PBMCs. Receptors were obtained from a woman in her 40s in good health. Some clones in this sample may be carry-over from other donors' samples.

This clone was observed a handful of times. The chain has TRBV30 and TRBJ1-5, with 7 bases identical to TRBD1. Germline values: CDR1 GTSNPN, CDR2 SVGIG (reference sequence). The trim removed 4 bases at V and 0 bases at J, leaving 3 bases unmatched. The CDR3 loop spans 14 amino acids. This CDR3 reads CAWTGGPSNQPQHF. In nucleotides, the CDR3 is TGTGCCTGGACAGGGGGTCCTAGCAATCAGCCCCAGCATTTT.

The chain combines TRBV29-1 with TRBJ2-5, with 8 bases lining up with TRBD1. The germline V gene encodes CDR1 SQVTM and CDR2 ANQGSEA. Trimming took 4 bases from V and 5 from J; bases not matched to a gene: 3. The CDR3 has 12 residues. CDR3 amino acids: CSVGQGQETQYF. The CDR3 DNA sequence: TGCAGCGTTGGACAGGGGCAGGAGACCCAGTACTTC.

This clone appeared many times. This likely came from a read error, as a far larger clone is one base away. The chain couples TRBV7-9 to TRBJ1-1; 7 nucleotides match TRBD1. CDR1 is SEHNR, CDR2 FQNEAQ, per germline (reference sequence). The CDR3 spans 18 residues. CDR3 loop: CAGSPPVVGQVMNTEAFF. As DNA, the CDR3 is TGTGCCGGCAGCCCACCAGTAGTCGGACAGGTGATGAACACTGAAGCTTTCTTT.

The genes are TRBV28 and TRBJ1-6; 10 nucleotides line up with TRBD1. The J segment lost 7 bases and the V segment lost 3 bases, leaving 0 bases of the junction unmatched. CDR1 and CDR2 from the germline V gene are MDHEN and SYDVKM. The CDR3 is made up of 14 amino acids. The CDR3 reads CASSLGQGNSPLHF. DNA for the CDR3: TGTGCCAGCAGTTTGGGACAGGGGAATTCACCCCTCCACTTT.

There are many counts of this clone. V gene TRBV5-1 combines with J gene TRBJ1-1, with D possibly TRBD1 on 5 matching bases. This CDR3 spans 14 amino acids. Germline assignment: CDR1 SGHRS and CDR2 YFSETQ. V dropped 4 bases and J dropped 1 base, with 11 bases sitting between them. This CDR3 reads CASSTSDRNTEAFF. In DNA form, the CDR3 reads TGCGCCAGCAGCACTTCAGACAGGAACACTGAAGCTTTCTTT.

This chain uses TRBV27 with TRBJ2-1; 8 bases fit TRBD1. Losses at the gene ends were 5 bases for V and 0 bases for J; bases not matched to a gene: 6. From germline, CDR1 is MNHEY and CDR2 SMNVEV (reference sequence). The CDR3 totals 16 residues. In nucleotides, the CDR3 is TGTGCCAGCAGTCGAAGGGACAGGAGCTCCTACAATGAGCAGTTCTTC. Its translation: CASSRRDRSSYNEQFF.

This chain connects TRBV7-2 to TRBJ2-7; D remains ambiguous. Germline lookup yields CDR1 SGHTA and CDR2 FQGNSA. The CDR3 is made up of 12 amino acids. V dropped 5 bases and J dropped 5 bases, with 10 bases sitting between them. CDR3 protein: CASSRSPNEQYF. The CDR3 DNA is TGTGCCAGCAGCCGTTCGCCCAACGAGCAGTACTTC.

There are a few counts of this clone. The chain uses TRBV5-1 and TRBJ2-7, with a weak D call TRBD2 (5 bases). CDR1 is SGHRS and CDR2 is YFSETQ in the germline V gene. The CDR3 is made up of 14 amino acids. V dropped 0 bases and J dropped 3 bases, with 10 bases sitting between them. In DNA, the CDR3 is TGCGCCAGCAGCTTGGTTGATGGAGGCTACGAGCAGTACTTC. Protein: CASSLVDGGYEQYF.

The chain links TRBV25-1 to TRBJ1-4, with 7 bases aligning to TRBD1. The V gene's germline CDR1 is MGHDK and CDR2 SYGVNS. Trimming removed 4 bases from V and 7 bases from J; junction bases left unmatched: 12. This CDR3 comprises 16 residues. The CDR3 loop reads CASSGAQGTWGEKLFF. In DNA, the CDR3 is TGTGCCAGCAGTGGAGCACAGGGGACTTGGGGTGAAAAACTGTTTTTT.

For this clone: A much larger clonotype is one base distant, so this may be a read error. The chain is built from TRBV28 and TRBJ2-3; 9 bases are a match to TRBD2. Germline CDR1 MDHEN, CDR2 SYDVKM. The CDR3 totals 16 residues. Trimming took 4 bases from V and 1 from J; bases not matched to a gene: 6. CDR3 DNA sequence: TGTGCCAGCAGTTGGGCTAGCGGGACTGGCACAGATACGCAGTATTTT. Its translation is CASSWASGTGTDTQYF.

On this clone: This likely stems from a read error, as it lies one base from a far larger clone. This sample also contains other DNA sequences that code for the same CDR3. The V call is TRBV29-1, the J call TRBJ2-1; 7 positions match TRBD2. Germline V gene lookup returns CDR1 SQVTM and CDR2 ANQGSEA. The CDR3 has 15 amino acids. The trim removed 7 bases at V and 2 bases at J, leaving 11 bases unmatched. CDR3 sequence reads: CSGRGRGLTYNEQFF. The CDR3 region has the DNA TGCAGCGGTCGTGGTAGGGGACTAACCTACAATGAGCAGTTCTTC.

The chain joins TRBV4-3 to TRBJ1-1; D may be TRBD1 (5 bases). This CDR3 is built from 15 residues. Germline values: CDR1 LGHNA, CDR2 YSLEER. Trimming stripped 1 base from V and 3 bases from J, with 12 bases between. CDR3 in amino acids: CASSQAIRDYTEAFF. The DNA for the CDR3 is TGCGCCAGCAGCCAAGCTATCAGGGACTACACTGAAGCTTTCTTT.

This clone has at least ten counts. The J gene is TRBJ2-6, the V gene TRBV5-6, with 9 bases matching TRBD2. CDR1 and CDR2 from the germline V gene are SGHDT and YYEEEE. Germline trimming cut 2 bases from V and 2 bases from J; bases unmatched to any gene: 2. The CDR3 spans 16 residues. CDR3 sequence: CASSFSGSAGANVLTF. CDR3 DNA: TGTGCCAGCAGCTTTAGCGGGAGCGCTGGGGCCAACGTCCTGACTTTC.

The V and J genes are TRBV18 and TRBJ2-2, with unresolved D. The V and J ends lost 3 bases and 5 bases respectively, with 16 bases between them. CDR1 and CDR2 from the germline V gene are KGHSH and LQKENI. The CDR3 is 16 amino acids. The CDR3 region is CASSPTLGSYTGELFF. CDR3 sequence (DNA): TGTGCCAGCTCACCGACGTTAGGGTCTTATACCGGGGAGCTGTTTTTT.

Comments on this clone: A far larger clone lies a single base away; this is likely a read error. The J gene is TRBJ2-4, the V gene TRBV9; 9 bases map to TRBD1. This CDR3 region has 14 residues. CDR1 and CDR2 (germline): SGDLS, YYNGEE. After removal of 2 bases from V and 12 bases from J, the junction contained 9 bases not matched to a gene. The CDR3 sequence: CASSVGQGYGTQYF. The CDR3 bases are TGTGCCAGCAGCGTGGGACAGGGTTACGGCACTCAGTACTTC.

This clone was found many times. V is TRBV7-9 and J is TRBJ1-2; 9 nucleotides line up with TRBD1. CDR3 size: 13 residues. Germline CDR1 reads SEHNR; CDR2 reads FQNEAQ (reference sequence). The V and J ends lost 5 bases and 13 bases, in that order; junction bases with no gene match: 11. The CDR3 region has the DNA TGTGCCAGCAGCCCCTCGGGACAGGGTTTTTCCACCTTC. Its protein is CASSPSGQGFSTF.

This clone came up a few times. This rearrangement joins TRBV7-9 to TRBJ2-7; 7 bases match TRBD2. The CDR3 is made up of 18 amino acids. V lost 0 bases, J lost 4 bases, and 15 bases stayed unmatched. In germline, CDR1 is SEHNR, CDR2 FQNEAQ (reference sequence). CDR3 sequence: CASSLASLGAGARYEQYF. The CDR3 coding sequence is TGTGCCAGCAGCTTAGCCTCTCTTGGGGCGGGAGCTCGATACGAGCAGTACTTC.

This clone was detected ten times or more. V usage is TRBV28 and J usage is TRBJ2-1; 11 bases are a match to TRBD2. CDR1 is MDHEN and CDR2 is SYDVKM in the germline V gene. The CDR3 runs to 16 residues. With 3 bases clipped from V and 9 bases from J, the junction kept 10 bases outside the gene matches. Here the CDR3 reads CASSLSTSGGGGEQFF. In DNA, the CDR3 is TGTGCCAGCAGTTTGTCCACTAGCGGGGGTGGTGGTGAGCAGTTCTTC.

This clone has ten or more counts. The V call is TRBV2, the J call TRBJ1-1; tentatively, D is TRBD1 (5 bases). With 7 bases removed from V and 0 bases from J, the gap between germline ends came to 9 bases. The CDR3 has 13 residues. CDR1 and CDR2 (germline): SNHLY, FYNNEI. The CDR3 protein is CASTRGMNTEAFF. Written as DNA, the CDR3 is TGTGCCAGCACACGGGGGATGAACACTGAAGCTTTCTTT.

Notes on this clone: The junction differs from germline at one of its ends, possibly a read error. This chain connects TRBV4-3 to TRBJ2-1, with D possibly called TRBD1 or TRBD2 (5 bases each). The CDR3 sequence is 16 residues long. CDR1 LGHNA and CDR2 YSLEER come from the germline V gene. CDR3 protein: CASSQLGTGDYNERFF. CDR3 nucleotides: TGCGCCAGCAGCCAGCTGGGGACCGGCGACTACAATGAGCGGTTCTTC.

The chain recombines TRBV28 with TRBJ2-5; the match to TRBD1 covers 10 bases. Trimming cost V 3 bases and J 4 bases; bases outside gene matches: 2. The CDR3 totals 14 residues. Germline V gene lookup returns CDR1 MDHEN and CDR2 SYDVKM. The CDR3 bases are TGTGCCAGCAGTTTCGACAGGGGGCGAGAGACCCAGTACTTC. This codes for CASSFDRGRETQYF.

For this clone: Other DNA sequences of this sample code for an identical CDR3. The rearrangement joins TRBV18 to TRBJ2-5, with D possibly matching TRBD1 (6 bases). V was trimmed by 6 bases and J by 5 bases, leaving 19 bases between them. CDR3 size: 15 residues. Germline V CDR1 and CDR2: KGHSH, LQKENI. The DNA of the CDR3 is TGTGCCAGCTCGCCCCCGGGACAACTCCGGGAGACCCAGTACTTC. Translation gives CASSPPGQLRETQYF.

The chain has TRBV7-2 and TRBJ1-3; D gene uncertain. The CDR3 contains 14 residues. V lost 3 bases and J 1 base, leaving 7 bases between the germline ends. CDR1 and CDR2 (germline): SGHTA, FQGNSA. CDR3 sequence reads: CASSFGGSGNTIYF. The CDR3 nucleotides are TGTGCCAGCAGCTTTGGCGGGTCTGGAAACACCATATATTTT.

This chain links TRBV7-2 with TRBJ1-2; possibly TRBD1 for D (6 bases). Germline values: CDR1 SGHTA, CDR2 FQGNSA. V gave up 0 bases and J gave up 1 base, with 12 bases separating them. The CDR3 sequence is 16 residues long. The CDR3 DNA is TGTGCCAGCAGCTTAGCTTCCGGACAGAGTAACTATGGCTACACCTTC. It encodes CASSLASGQSNYGYTF.

Points on this clone: One junction end does not reproduce the germline sequence, and a read error may be involved. The V and J genes are TRBV30 and TRBJ1-5; D is possibly TRBD1 (6 bases). This CDR3 contains 15 residues. Germline V CDR1 and CDR2: GTSNPN, SVGIG (reference sequence). CDR3: CAWSVRGAGTQPQHF. In DNA, the CDR3 is TGCGCCTGGAGTGTACGGGGGGCAGGGACTCAGCCCCAGCATTTT.

Details on this clone: At one of its ends the junction is not consistent with the germline gene, which may arise from a read error. The chain couples TRBV4-1 to TRBJ2-7; D call uncertain. The CDR3 sequence is 13 residues long. The germline V gene encodes CDR1 MGHRA and CDR2 YSYEKL. CDR3 sequence reads: CASSPTRWTEQYF. The CDR3 DNA sequence: TGTGCCAGCAGCCCGACCCGTTGGACCGAGCAGTACTTC.

This clone was observed a few times. This chain connects TRBV4-1 to TRBJ2-7; 7 bases fit TRBD1. Germline V gene data show CDR1 as MGHRA and CDR2 as YSYEKL. Trimming at V came to 0 bases and at J to 0 bases, leaving 11 bases not matched to a gene. The CDR3 spans 18 residues. Here the CDR3 reads CASSQDPRTGQASYEQYF. The CDR3 DNA follows: TGCGCCAGCAGCCAAGATCCCCGGACAGGACAAGCCTCCTACGAGCAGTACTTC.